Listed below are T cell receptor beta chains from one sample, sequenced in a study of OX40 agonist ivuxolimab in advanced cancers. Sequencing was performed with immunoSEQ multiplex PCR; in TCRdb, only in-frame clones are kept and a portion is missing. The sample yields roughly 93,000 clones, roughly four fifths seen once. Here the sequenced sample was CD4+ or CD8+ T cells sorted from blood, taken in a trial of the OX40 agonist ivuxolimab. The receptor set was obtained from an adult with an advanced solid tumor such as melanoma, head and neck, liver or kidney cancer. Each CDR3 is given without its conserved first and last residue. Each record gives: CDR3 protein, V gene, J gene.

CDR3 protein: ASTWTGDNSPLH; V gene: TRBV27; J gene: TRBJ1-6
CDR3 protein: ASRLAGASYNEQF; V gene: TRBV5-1; J gene: TRBJ2-1
CDR3 protein: ASSIGNWRGVSEQF; V gene: TRBV19; J gene: TRBJ2-1
CDR3 protein: ASSQNGRTNNEQF; V gene: TRBV5-4; J gene: TRBJ2-1
CDR3 protein: ASSHRQGKNEKLF; V gene: TRBV14; J gene: TRBJ1-4
CDR3 protein: ASSLGRAYGYT; V gene: TRBV14; J gene: TRBJ1-2
CDR3 protein: ASSPGPPYEQY; V gene: TRBV7-9; J gene: TRBJ2-7
CDR3 protein: ASSPGGANTEAF; V gene: TRBV7-9; J gene: TRBJ1-1
CDR3 protein: ASSLGQGSTEAF; V gene: TRBV7-9; J gene: TRBJ1-1
CDR3 protein: ASSVPGQYRPYKPYNEQF; V gene: TRBV6-1; J gene: TRBJ2-1
CDR3 protein: ASSDAGRAINSPLH; V gene: TRBV5-1; J gene: TRBJ1-6
CDR3 protein: ASRITSGRMLEQY; V gene: TRBV10-2; J gene: TRBJ2-7
CDR3 protein: ASSDPFSGFTEQF; V gene: TRBV9; J gene: TRBJ2-1
CDR3 protein: ASSVEQRGGGNTQY; V gene: TRBV9; J gene: TRBJ2-3
CDR3 protein: ASSLGDVTGELF; V gene: TRBV5-6; J gene: TRBJ2-2
CDR3 protein: ASSVAPSEETQY; V gene: TRBV9; J gene: TRBJ2-5
CDR3 protein: ASSVEGPPYNEQF; V gene: TRBV9; J gene: TRBJ2-1
CDR3 protein: ASSLAGGPYEQY; V gene: TRBV5-6; J gene: TRBJ2-7
CDR3 protein: ASSQWTAGTGELF; V gene: TRBV4-3; J gene: TRBJ2-2
CDR3 protein: ASRSMAGSTEAF; V gene: TRBV7-2; J gene: TRBJ1-1
CDR3 protein: AWSVGMMHLH; V gene: TRBV30; J gene: TRBJ1-6
CDR3 protein: ASSLSPPGTSGGGADTQY; V gene: TRBV5-1; J gene: TRBJ2-3
CDR3 protein: ASSQGGDRGRTSPQH; V gene: TRBV4-3; J gene: TRBJ1-5
CDR3 protein: ASSNRDGANYGYT; V gene: TRBV5-6; J gene: TRBJ1-2
CDR3 protein: ASSPGTGRSYEQY; V gene: TRBV11-2; J gene: TRBJ2-7
CDR3 protein: ASSYPDRTYEQY; V gene: TRBV6-5; J gene: TRBJ2-7
CDR3 protein: ASRDGQSYQPQH; V gene: TRBV7-7; J gene: TRBJ1-5
CDR3 protein: ASSKQGAGANVLT; V gene: TRBV6-1; J gene: TRBJ2-6
CDR3 protein: ASSSPETAYTEAF; V gene: TRBV7-8; J gene: TRBJ1-1
CDR3 protein: AWSVQGPLSSYEQY; V gene: TRBV30; J gene: TRBJ2-7
CDR3 protein: AWDGTELQTQY; V gene: TRBV30; J gene: TRBJ2-5
CDR3 protein: ASSLDQGAGELF; V gene: TRBV7-7; J gene: TRBJ2-2
CDR3 protein: ASSLAGTSGYNEQF; V gene: TRBV27; J gene: TRBJ2-1
CDR3 protein: ASSGETGTQETQY; V gene: TRBV14; J gene: TRBJ2-5
CDR3 protein: ASSLLYAGLYGYT; V gene: TRBV11-2; J gene: TRBJ1-2
CDR3 protein: ASSLAQGVEQY; V gene: TRBV7-9; J gene: TRBJ2-7
CDR3 protein: ASSYSGTAYEQY; V gene: TRBV6-5; J gene: TRBJ2-7
CDR3 protein: ASSESTTANYGYT; V gene: TRBV10-1; J gene: TRBJ1-2
CDR3 protein: ASSITTGSTNTEAF; V gene: TRBV19; J gene: TRBJ1-1
CDR3 protein: ASSLDRANTEAF; V gene: TRBV5-4; J gene: TRBJ1-1
CDR3 protein: ASSEWGTSGGDTQY; V gene: TRBV25-1; J gene: TRBJ2-3
CDR3 protein: ASSSETGVGTEAF; V gene: TRBV6-1; J gene: TRBJ1-1
CDR3 protein: ASSPRGEQY; V gene: TRBV5-8; J gene: TRBJ2-7
CDR3 protein: ATSGWAENTGELF; V gene: TRBV15; J gene: TRBJ2-2
CDR3 protein: ASSITQVSSGYT; V gene: TRBV19; J gene: TRBJ1-2
CDR3 protein: ASSPTGGKWYEQY; V gene: TRBV7-3; J gene: TRBJ2-7
CDR3 protein: ASSYQGSTDTQY; V gene: TRBV6-5; J gene: TRBJ2-3
CDR3 protein: ASSYSGKATYEQY; V gene: TRBV6-5; J gene: TRBJ2-7
CDR3 protein: ASSEPTSGANVLT; V gene: TRBV6-1; J gene: TRBJ2-6
CDR3 protein: ASSYGRENTEAF; V gene: TRBV6-6; J gene: TRBJ1-1
CDR3 protein: ASSLRGRSQPQH; V gene: TRBV6-5; J gene: TRBJ1-5
CDR3 protein: AWSVIGGAKVAF; V gene: TRBV30; J gene: TRBJ1-1
CDR3 protein: ASSGARGDEQF; V gene: TRBV9; J gene: TRBJ2-1
CDR3 protein: ASSYYTGTGVRYEQY; V gene: TRBV5-1; J gene: TRBJ2-7
CDR3 protein: ASSLNPRAVEKLF; V gene: TRBV7-2; J gene: TRBJ1-4
CDR3 protein: ASSQHLTATNYGYT; V gene: TRBV4-3; J gene: TRBJ1-2
CDR3 protein: ASSLNTGFEQY; V gene: TRBV5-1; J gene: TRBJ2-7
CDR3 protein: ASSPQGPEAF; V gene: TRBV5-8; J gene: TRBJ1-1
CDR3 protein: ASSPPGQGDYT; V gene: TRBV6-6; J gene: TRBJ1-2